One sample yielded the 17 T cell receptor beta chains listed below, sequenced in a study of T-cell reconstitution after alpha-beta-depleted transplantation in children. TCRbeta library preparation incorporated unique molecular identifiers. From the PCR reads, TCRdb called clonotypes with MiXCR, one entry per CDR3 protein. The data show 200,000 to 300,000 distinct CDR3 sequences, roughly 8% seen once. The sample here was PBMCs, mostly from graft donor cells, taken 180 days after TCRalphabeta/CD19-depleted stem cell transplant. The receptors stem from a male patient younger than 18 who had a stem cell transplant for acute lymphoblastic leukemia, so the T cells may come from the graft donor.

This clonotype was detected once. Being one base from a much bigger clone, this may be a read error. It is likely a read error, because the conserved phenylalanine at the end of the CDR3 is missing. This chain links TRBV10-3 with TRBJ2-3; tentatively, D is TRBD2 (6 bases). The CDR3 totals 15 residues. CDR1 and CDR2 from the germline V gene are ENHRY and SYGVKD. V was cut by 2 bases and J by 6 bases, with 15 bases left in between. As DNA, the CDR3 is TGTGCCATCAGTGAGCCGGCCGGGGGATTGGATACGCAGTATGTT. Translation: CAISEPAGGLDTQYV.

This clonotype was counted between two and nine times. This sequence joins TRBV28 and TRBJ1-1; 10 bases are a match to TRBD1. The junction had 5 bases not matched to a gene; V was cut back by 3 bases and J by 4 bases. Germline CDR1 MDHEN, CDR2 SYDVKM. CDR3 size: 15 residues. The CDR3 bases are TGTGCCAGCAGTTTCTATAGGGACAGGGGCACTGAAGCTTTCTTT. Translated, it gives CASSFYRDRGTEAFF. The full variable domain, its missing parts supplied by reference TRBV28 and TRBJ1-1, is DVKVTQSSRYLVKRTGEKVFLECVQDMDHENMFWYRQDPGLGLRLIYFSYDVKMKEKGDIPEGYSVSREKKERFSLILESASTNQTSMYLCASSFYRDRGTEAFFGQGTRLTVV.

This clonotype was recorded at least ten times. The chain carries TRBV29-1 and TRBJ1-1; TRBD1 matches at 8 bases. The junction had 14 bases not matched to a gene; V was cut back by 6 bases and J by 5 bases. The germline CDR1 and CDR2 sequences are SQVTM and ANQGSEA. CDR3 length: 15 residues. For the CDR3, the DNA is TGCAGCGTGATAACAGGGGGTAGAAGAGGAACTGAAGCTTTCTTT. Its translation is CSVITGGRRGTEAFF.

This clonotype showed up many times. The V gene is TRBV27, the J gene TRBJ1-2; 10 positions match TRBD1. After removal of 0 bases from V and 4 bases from J, the junction contained 11 bases not matched to a gene. The CDR3 sequence is 18 residues long. Germline-derived CDR1 and CDR2 are MNHEY and SMNVEV (reference sequence). CDR3 in amino acids: CASSLSVPGQGTPYGYTF. The CDR3, as DNA: TGTGCCAGCAGTTTATCAGTTCCGGGACAGGGGACGCCCTATGGCTACACCTTC.

This clonotype was seen ten or more times. The rearrangement joins TRBV29-1 to TRBJ2-7; 7 nucleotides line up with TRBD1. V was pared by 4 bases and J by 2 bases, with 2 bases of the junction left unmatched. This CDR3 has 12 residues. CDR1 and CDR2 from the germline V gene are SQVTM and ANQGSEA. For the CDR3, the DNA is TGCAGCGTTGCTGGGACAGCCTACGAGCAGTACTTC. Its protein product is CSVAGTAYEQYF.

This clonotype was seen repeatedly, ten times or more. This chain joins TRBV5-1 and TRBJ1-4; TRBD1 agrees at 9 bases. The germline V gene has CDR1 SGHRS and CDR2 YFSETQ. V gave up 6 bases and J gave up 8 bases; unmatched junction bases: 8. CDR3 size: 14 residues. The CDR3 sequence: CASTRDRVDEKLFF. The CDR3 region has the DNA TGCGCCAGCACCAGGGACAGGGTTGACGAAAAACTGTTTTTT.

This clonotype appeared many times. A read error may account for a junction end that differs from germline. The V gene is TRBV5-1, the J gene TRBJ2-1; TRBD2 matches at 10 bases. CDR3 length: 13 amino acids. Looked up from germline, CDR1 is SGHRS and CDR2 is YFSETQ. Here the CDR3 DNA reads TGCGCCAGCAGCTTAACTAGCGGGGCCCAGGTGATTTTC. This encodes CASSLTSGAQVIF.

V and J are TRBV19 and TRBJ2-1; no definite D call. CDR3 size: 15 residues. Trimming stripped 4 bases from V and 0 bases from J, with 10 bases between. Per germline, CDR1 LNHDA and CDR2 SQIVND (reference sequence). CDR3: CASSRPPPSYNEQFF. The CDR3, as DNA: TGTGCCAGTAGTAGGCCCCCACCCTCCTACAATGAGCAGTTCTTC.

In its sample, this clonotype was seen many times. The gene calls are TRBV11-2 and TRBJ1-2; 7 bases fit TRBD1. With V trimmed by 2 bases and J by 7 bases, 7 bases remained unmatched. The CDR3 sequence is 14 residues long. CDR1 is SGHAT, CDR2 FQNNGV, per germline. CDR3 bases: TGTGCCAGCAGCTTACGACAGGGTAAAAGTGGCTACACCTTC. Its translation: CASSLRQGKSGYTF. Variable domain in full (rest from reference TRBV11-2 and TRBJ1-2): EAGVAQSPRYKIIEKRQSVAFWCNPISGHATLYWYQQILGQGPKLLIQFQNNGVVDDSQLPKDRFSAERLKGVDSTLKIQPAKLEDSAVYLCASSLRQGKSGYTFGSGTRLTVV.

This clonotype was seen repeatedly, ten times or more. The J gene is TRBJ2-5, the V gene TRBV12-3 or TRBV12-4; the D gene is possibly TRBD2 (6 bases). This CDR3 has 13 amino acids. The V gene lost 5 bases and the J gene lost 0 bases, with 7 bases spanning the gap. The CDR3 here is CASSGLYQETQYF. Here the CDR3 DNA reads TGTGCCAGCAGTGGACTATACCAAGAGACCCAGTACTTC.

This clonotype has at least ten counts. This chain joins TRBV28 and TRBJ2-4; D may be TRBD1 (5 bases). Germline V lookup: CDR1 MDHEN, CDR2 SYDVKM. The ends were cut back, 3 bases at V and 2 bases at J, with 8 bases in the middle. The CDR3 has 14 residues. CDR3 protein: CASSFRQTKNIQYF. The CDR3 DNA reads as TGTGCCAGCAGTTTCCGACAGACCAAAAACATTCAGTACTTC.

This clonotype was recorded many times. This chain joins TRBV9 and TRBJ2-3, with 8 bases fitting TRBD2. With 3 bases clipped from V and 2 bases from J, the junction kept 8 bases outside the gene matches. The CDR3 totals 16 residues. CDR1 is SGDLS, CDR2 YYNGEE, per germline. DNA for the CDR3: TGTGCCAGCAGCGCCGTGGAGCGGGGGTACACAGATACGCAGTATTTT. It translates to CASSAVERGYTDTQYF.

In its sample, this clonotype was seen a few times. The chain joins TRBV11-2 to TRBJ1-6; D is ambiguous. The germline CDR1 and CDR2 sequences are SGHAT and FQNNGV. With 5 bases removed from V and 2 bases from J, the gap between germline ends came to 13 bases. The CDR3 is made up of 16 amino acids. CDR3 sequence reads: CASSTQDRTYNSPLHF. CDR3 coding DNA: TGTGCCAGCAGCACCCAAGACCGCACCTATAATTCACCCCTCCACTTT.

This chain uses TRBV19 with TRBJ2-3; D is unresolved. The CDR3 is 14 residues long. The germline V and J ends were trimmed by 3 bases and 5 bases, with 12 bases remaining between them. Germline V gives CDR1 LNHDA, CDR2 SQIVND (reference sequence). The CDR3 DNA is TGTGCCAGTAGTATCCTGCCCCTACGAGATACGCAGTATTTT. Protein sequence: CASSILPLRDTQYF.

Many counts were recorded for this clonotype. The V call is TRBV5-1, the J call TRBJ1-5; weak D call: TRBD1 (6 bases). The germline CDR1 and CDR2 sequences are SGHRS and YFSETQ. The CDR3 contains 16 residues. The V and J ends lost 1 base and 6 bases respectively, with 17 bases between them. DNA for the CDR3: TGCGCCAGCAGCTTGTACAGGGAAGGGAGTACTCAGCCCCAGCATTTT. Residues: CASSLYREGSTQPQHF.

This clonotype was observed at least ten times. This chain links TRBV5-1 with TRBJ2-3; TRBD1 is a possible D gene (6 bases). Germline V gives CDR1 SGHRS, CDR2 YFSETQ. The CDR3 runs 18 residues. Trimming cost V 9 bases and J 6 bases, with 32 bases left between them. CDR3 residues: CATRWGVRTGSFLDTQYF. CDR3 coding DNA: TGCGCCACACGCTGGGGAGTTAGAACAGGGAGTTTTCTGGATACGCAGTATTTT.

This clonotype was observed many times. The rearrangement links TRBV4-2 to TRBJ1-4; 7 nucleotides align to TRBD1. J gave up 9 bases and V 1 base, and 11 bases lay outside the gene matches. Looked up from germline, CDR1 is LGHNA and CDR2 is YNFKEQ. The CDR3 runs 16 residues. CDR3 nucleotide sequence: TGTGCCAGCAGCCAAGCCGCAGGGGGAGTGAATAAAAAACTGTTTTTT. Translated, it gives CASSQAAGGVNKKLFF.